Presented here are 9 T cell receptor beta chains from one specimen sequenced in a study of cytomegalovirus exposure and HLA in healthy donors. The PCR was carried out with 60 Vbeta primers and 13 Jbeta primers. The table came from immunoSEQ multiplex PCR; TCRdb's copy has only in-frame clones and leaves some out. Of about 160,000 clones in the sample, 81% were seen once. Sample: PBMCs. The receptor set was obtained from a woman aged 45-60 years in good health and CMV-seronegative.

The chain uses TRBV19 and TRBJ1-5; perhaps TRBD1 as D (5 bases). Germline CDR1 is LNHDA and CDR2 is SQIVND (reference sequence). This CDR3 is built from 17 residues. V shed 5 bases and J shed 7 bases, with 24 bases lying between them. The CDR3 reads CASSVSAGRSGGQPQHF. CDR3 nucleotides: TGTGCCAGTAGTGTCTCAGCAGGGAGGTCGGGAGGACAGCCCCAGCATTTT.

V and J are TRBV6-1 and TRBJ2-7; 11 positions agree with TRBD1. From germline, CDR1 is MNHNS and CDR2 SASEGT. Germline trimming cut 7 bases from V and 6 bases from J; bases unmatched to any gene: 8. CDR3 length equals 14 residues. CDR3 coding DNA: TGTGCCAGCAACCTCGGACAGGGGGCAGGCGAGCAGTACTTC. This sequence encodes CASNLGQGAGEQYF.

This clone was detected once. The chain employs TRBV5-6 and TRBJ2-7; D is uncertain. The CDR3 runs 15 residues. CDR1 and CDR2 from the germline V gene are SGHDT and YYEEEE. Trimming cost V 2 bases and J 4 bases, with 16 bases left between them. The CDR3 region has the DNA TGTGCCAGCAGCTTCCCCACCTCGTCTACTTACGAGCAGTACTTC. Protein sequence: CASSFPTSSTYEQYF.

The rearrangement uses TRBV5-4 and TRBJ2-2, with 10 nucleotides matching TRBD2. The J segment lost 0 bases and the V segment lost 0 bases, leaving 5 bases of the junction unmatched. This CDR3 has 18 residues. Germline CDR1 reads SGHNT; CDR2 reads YYREEE (reference sequence). CDR3 amino acids: CASSLGLAGATNTGELFF. In DNA, the CDR3 is TGTGCCAGCAGCTTGGGGCTAGCGGGAGCTACGAACACCGGGGAGCTGTTTTTT.

The chain recombines TRBV19 with TRBJ1-5; no definite D call. V shed 5 bases and J shed 5 bases, with 10 bases lying between them. Looked up from germline, CDR1 is LNHDA and CDR2 is SQIVND (reference sequence). This CDR3 contains 13 residues. The CDR3 bases are TGTGCCAGTAGTCAGGCAGAAGATCAGCCCCAGCATTTT. It specifies CASSQAEDQPQHF.

This clone appeared once. J is TRBJ2-3 and V is TRBV6-4; weak D call: TRBD1 (8 bases). The germline gives CDR1 MRHNA, CDR2 SNTAGT. The V gene lost 10 bases and the J gene lost 0 bases, with 20 bases spanning the gap. The CDR3 length is 16 residues. The CDR3 sequence is CANINRGRDSTDTQYF. CDR3 DNA sequence: TGTGCCAACATAAACAGGGGGAGGGATAGCACAGATACGCAGTATTTT.

The chain links TRBV5-4 to TRBJ2-5, with 9 bases fitting TRBD2. CDR3 length: 18 amino acids. The V gene end was trimmed by 1 base and the J gene end by 5 bases; junction bases not matched to a gene: 15. Germline assignment: CDR1 SGHNT and CDR2 YYREEE (reference sequence). CDR3 protein: CASSLRVRAGGPEETQYF. In DNA, the CDR3 is TGTGCCAGCAGCTTGCGCGTGCGGGCGGGAGGGCCGGAGGAGACCCAGTACTTC. Full variable domain (rest looked up from reference TRBV5-4 and TRBJ2-5): ETGVTQSPTHLIKTRGQQVTLRCSSQSGHNTVSWYQQALGQGPQFIFQYYREEENGRGNFPPRFSGLQFPNYSSELNVNALELDDSALYLCASSLRVRAGGPEETQYFGPGTRLLVL.

This chain links TRBV4-3 with TRBJ2-3; TRBD1 matches 9 bases. The CDR3 is 16 amino acids. Germline CDR1 and CDR2: LGHNA and YSLEER. V shed 6 bases and J 6 bases; nucleotides not matched to a gene: 13. The CDR3 reads CASRAGTGFSTDTQYF. In nucleotides, the CDR3 is TGCGCCAGCAGGGCCGGGACAGGGTTTTCTACTGATACGCAGTATTTT.

This chain connects TRBV7-2 to TRBJ2-3, with D uncertain. The CDR3 has 15 residues. V was shortened by 1 base and J by 3 bases, with 11 bases between the two germline ends. Germline values: CDR1 SGHTA, CDR2 FQGNSA. CDR3 sequence: CASSLGNRETDTQYF. The CDR3 coding sequence is TGTGCCAGCAGCTTAGGTAACAGAGAAACAGATACGCAGTATTTT.